What follows describes a single T cell receptor beta chain. This clone's antigen is unknown. Base qualities are not provided; no much larger clone lies one nucleotide away. The protocol used for the library was the immunoSEQ multiplex PCR assay. A mixture of 60 forward primers for TCR Vbeta segments and 13 reverse primers for TCR Jbeta segments was used in the multiplex PCR. The CDR3 region of rearranged TCR beta genes was amplified from genomic DNA by a multiplex PCR assay. On the Illumina HiSeq System, the amplified TCR beta libraries were sequenced as 87-base-pair reads. The authors processed their data as follows. A later analysis tallied around 87 million unique TCR beta chains across the 600 to 700 repertoires, and about 12 million of those chains were shared by two or more donors. A nearest-neighbor algorithm error-corrected the raw reads and collapsed the reads into unique sequences, merging closely related sequences to remove PCR and sequencing errors. Alignment of CDR3 sequences to IMGT reference sequences was used to assign V, D and J gene segments. For a sequence to be retained, a match of at least six nucleotides was required to both a V gene segment and a J gene segment. A rearrangement counted as productive if the CDR3 had no stop codons and remained in frame with V and J, and every other rearrangement counted as non-productive. Following IMGT convention, CDR3 was defined as the stretch from the second conserved V-encoded cysteine to the conserved J-encoded phenylalanine. Sequences without an unambiguous match to a single V gene segment were excluded from the earlier analysis of 450 to 650 of the donors. In an earlier analysis of more than 500 of the donors, a V segment was called functional when productive rearrangements were above 56.7%, and segregating when the standard deviation between donors exceeded 5%. A statistical classification framework was developed to diagnose cytomegalovirus status using the catalog of TCR beta chain sequences. In a later analysis, V and J genes were assigned by comparing TCR nucleotide sequences against IMGT/GENE-DB human TR gene sequences. In a later analysis, CDR3 sequences and most-parsimonious VDJ recombination scenarios were assigned using the TCRdist pipeline. In a later analysis, each TCR beta chain was defined by its CDR3 amino acid sequence together with its V-gene family, and reads lacking a unique V-gene family were excluded. In a later analysis, 450 to 600 highly shared, low-generation-probability nucleotide sequences were removed to address suspected cross-contamination and a sequencing artifact. For each public chain, a later analysis derived a clonal expansion index from normalized ranks of inferred template counts within each repertoire. In a later analysis, generation probabilities were computed with a VDJ recombination model fitted to out-of-frame rearrangements, and the resulting probabilities were checked against IGoR. In a later analysis, TCR-TCR, TCR-HLA and TCR-CMV co-occurrence was scored with hypergeometric tests, and a repertoire-size bias correction was applied to TCR pairs. A later analysis estimated false discovery rates by permuting HLA or CMV assignments 20 times. In a later analysis, co-occurring TCRs were grouped using DBSCAN, and TCRdist sequence similarity was added for clustering within HLA-allele-positive subsets. Repertoires with fewer than 30,000 or more than 120,000 public chains were left out of co-occurrence clustering, as were a handful of repertoires with anomalous nucleotide sharing. Sourced from immuneACCESS, this table was stored by TCRdb with only in-frame sequences that have V and J called. A share of the clones is absent; for the studies checked, an unresolved V gene accounts for under half, and the remainder has no known explanation. The V and J calls and clone size were taken over from that table, and D and trimming were inferred from the DNA. Here the sample has roughly 120,000 clones; roughly 80% occur a single time. 3.3% of the sample is taken by the ten largest.

Inclusive of the bounding cysteine and phenylalanine, the CDR3 is 15 residues long. Just CDR3 DNA is preserved here, 45 bases in frame from base 1. Sequences SGHAT (CDR1) and FQNNGV (CDR2) are obtained from the germline V gene. This entry is derived from a study of cytomegalovirus exposure and HLA in healthy donors (dated by TCRdb to between 2016 and 2019). Regarding the complete study: An earlier analysis of some 600 of the donors reported about 300 Gb of sequence data and around 100 million unique TCR beta sequences obtained from roughly 180 million T cells. An early release that covered some 630 HLA-typed donors contained 250 to 350 gigabases of sequencing data and some 87 million unique TCR sequences. Of the approximately 400 genotyped donors, over 80% were placed in the genetic ancestry cluster associated with self-reported Caucasian donors. The study aimed to test whether cataloging public T cell receptors could reveal signatures of past pathogen exposure. Using immunosequencing, the study profiled T cell repertoires from 500 to 800 subjects and related those repertoires to cytomegalovirus serostatus. Besides the first cohort of some 670 subjects, a separate validation cohort made up of roughly 130 different subjects was used. High-throughput TCR immunosequencing, statistical association of individual TCRs with disease status, and machine learning were combined to predict cytomegalovirus infection status. A later analysis re-analyzed previously published TCR beta repertoires from 500 to 700 donors and added high-resolution HLA genotyping to study TCR occurrence patterns. Rather than drawing on any new phenotypic data, the later analysis identified candidate immune exposures from TCR beta sequences and the way those sequences occurred across donors. An earlier analysis of about 600 of the donors used high-throughput TCR beta sequencing to judge whether each TCR beta V gene segment behaved as functional or pseudogenic. Alongside the repertoire data, information on donor age, sex, ethnicity and CMV serostatus was compiled. A later genetic analysis took genome-wide SNP genotypes for about 55% of the 666 donors and used that subset as a discovery cohort. All discovery cohort repertoires had been generated using a single sequencing platform. HLA typing covered class I and class II loci at four-digit resolution. Typing coverage differed by locus: A, B, C, DRB1 and DQB1 were typed in roughly 620-640 donors, DQA1 in 522, DPA1 in 606, and DPB1 in 400 to 490. Because of strong linkage in the cohort, four to six DR-DQ haplotypes were treated as single units for association and clustering. Across 398 genotyped donors of the cohort, an average of roughly 250,000 unique TCR beta nucleotide sequences per donor were sequenced, and roughly 17% of those sequences were non-productive.

The cohort consisted of 650 to 700 healthy bone marrow donors. All cohort members were sampled while nominally healthy, although unrecorded immune exposures were likely present. The donor tested CMV seronegative and was one of the 352 seronegative cohort members. Each donor provided a peripheral blood sample, and peripheral blood mononuclear cells were used for TCR beta sequencing. The Qiagen DNeasy Blood Extraction Kit was used to extract genomic DNA from the blood cell samples. The paper as a whole reports these results and caveats: In a later genetic analysis, a missense DCLRE1C variant was associated with V-gene and J-gene trimming of TCR beta chains, and the association was replicated in an independent cohort. Because the 87-base-pair reads could not distinguish some IMGT-functional V segments, including TRBV6-2 and TRBV6-3, those segments were excluded. A later analysis reported that several top co-occurrence clusters appeared linked to parvovirus B19, influenza, CMV and Epstein-Barr virus. The presence/absence analyses assumed that sequencing depth was roughly uniform across donors, and that assumption may not be true. Correlated functional status among segregating V segments might reflect linkage disequilibrium, but an unknown experimental factor could not be ruled out. In a later analysis, most CMV-associated TCR beta chains were found to appear HLA-restricted, with HLA associations seemingly driven largely by CMV exposure. Strong co-occurrence of HLA alleles, especially DR and DQ, made assigning TCR associations to individual alleles difficult. A later analysis found that TCR association rates varied across HLA loci, with DRB1 alleles showing the most associated TCRs and HLA-C alleles the fewest. A total of around 150 TCR beta chains were listed by the study as associated with cytomegalovirus. Cytomegalovirus status was reported to be diagnosed by the classifier with high specificity and sensitivity in both the original and validation cohorts. Because counts were too low, roughly 16 rarely observed V segments, including chromosome 9 orphons, were left out of the earlier analysis of 500 to 650 of the donors. According to a later genetic analysis, donors in an Asian-associated ancestry cluster had fewer N-insertions in productive TCRs than the approximately 670-donor mean. In this cohort, only TCR beta chains were sequenced, and detectable features were limited by the absence of alpha or paired-chain data. The only immune exposure information available for the cohort was CMV serostatus. In vitro tests confirmed that a few of the cytomegalovirus-associated TCR beta chains recognize cytomegalovirus antigens. Across donors, most TCR sequences were observed very rarely, whereas some public TCRs were present in many individuals. It was suggested by the authors that the approach could potentially be generalized to other disease states and immunological phenotypes. Because HLA typing was unavailable for some donors at each locus, only the typed subset was used in association tests. A further reported finding was that TCR beta sequences accurately predicted the HLA-A and HLA-B alleles for most subjects in the first cohort. At a false discovery rate of 0.05, a later analysis linked roughly 17,000 TCR beta sequences to specific HLA alleles. An earlier analysis of approximately 570 of the donors showed that most TCR beta V segments appeared in productive rearrangements either about 87% or about 30% of the time, which broadly matched IMGT annotations. A later analysis found that HLA-associated TCR beta chains were more clonally expanded and had lower generation probabilities than equally common non-associated chains. A cluster of highly shared sequence variants was judged likely to represent a technical artifact of the sequencing pipeline.

Sequences were obtained from PBMCs. The chain employs TRBV11-2 and TRBJ2-5, with TRBD2 perhaps the D gene, on 6 matching bases. Near its end, the DNA agrees better with TRBJ2-7, so the J call may be wrong. The TCR originated in a male donor in good health and CMV-seronegative. The nucleotides are TGTGCCAGCAGCTTAACCCGGGACTCAGCCTACGAGCAGTACTTC. Translated, it reads CASSLTRDSAYEQYF.